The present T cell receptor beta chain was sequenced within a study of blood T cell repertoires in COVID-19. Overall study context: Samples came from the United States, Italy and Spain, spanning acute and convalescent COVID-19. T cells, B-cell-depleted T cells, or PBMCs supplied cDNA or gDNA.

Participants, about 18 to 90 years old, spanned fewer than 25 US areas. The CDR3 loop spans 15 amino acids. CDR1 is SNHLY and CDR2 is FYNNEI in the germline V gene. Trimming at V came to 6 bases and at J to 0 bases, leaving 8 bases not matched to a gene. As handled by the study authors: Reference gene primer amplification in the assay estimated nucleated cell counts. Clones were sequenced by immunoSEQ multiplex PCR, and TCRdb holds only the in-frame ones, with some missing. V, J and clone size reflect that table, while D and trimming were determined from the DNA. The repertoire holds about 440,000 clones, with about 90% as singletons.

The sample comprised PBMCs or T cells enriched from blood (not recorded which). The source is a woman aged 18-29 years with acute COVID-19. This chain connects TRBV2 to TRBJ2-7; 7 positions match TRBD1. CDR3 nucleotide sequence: TGTGCCAGCAGAGCCGAACAGGGGAGCTCCTACGAGCAGTACTTC. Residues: CASRAEQGSSYEQYF. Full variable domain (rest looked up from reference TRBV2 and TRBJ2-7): EPEVTQTPSHQVTQMGQEVILRCVPISNHLYFYWYRQILGQKVEFLVSFYNNEISEKSEIFDDQFSVERPDGSNFTLKIRSTKLEDSAMYFCASRAEQGSSYEQYFGPGTRLTVT.